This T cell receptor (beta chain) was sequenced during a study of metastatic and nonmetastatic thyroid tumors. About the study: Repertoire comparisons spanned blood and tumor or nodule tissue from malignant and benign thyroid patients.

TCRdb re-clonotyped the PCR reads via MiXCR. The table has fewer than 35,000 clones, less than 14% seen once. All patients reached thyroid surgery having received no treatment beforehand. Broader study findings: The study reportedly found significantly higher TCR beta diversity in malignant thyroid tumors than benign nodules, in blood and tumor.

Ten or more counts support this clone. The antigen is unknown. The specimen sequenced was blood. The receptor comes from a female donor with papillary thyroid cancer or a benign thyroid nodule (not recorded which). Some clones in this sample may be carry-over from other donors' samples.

The CDR3, as DNA: TGTGCCAGCAGCCGGTACGGGAGCACAGATACGCAGTATTTT. Protein: CASSRYGSTDTQYF. The chain combines TRBV7-2 with TRBJ2-3; no reliable D call. The CDR3 has 14 residues. CDR1 and CDR2 from the germline V gene are SGHTA and FQGNSA. The germline V and J ends were trimmed by 5 bases and 0 bases, with 9 bases remaining between them.